This TCR beta chain comes out of a study of identical twins. One entry per CDR3 protein, called by TCRdb with MiXCR from the 5' RACE reads. The sample shows about 890,000 distinct CDR3 sequences, about 12% of them seen only once. The sample holds a few counts of this clonotype. Its antigen remains unknown. Study results and caveats: Part of the zero-insertion signal could reflect confounding by invariant MAIT and iNKT cells. Fewer insertions marked abundant cord blood beta clonotypes; young adult naive trended weakly, memory not at all.

Another study also made use of these data, one on yellow fever vaccine responses in identical twins.

Sequences were obtained from PBMCs. This receptor was taken from a young woman in good health.

CDR3 in amino acids: CATSDGYSYEQYF. As DNA, the CDR3 is TGTGCCACCAGTGACGGATACAGCTACGAGCAGTACTTC. V is TRBV24-1 and J is TRBJ2-7, with D hard to call. The CDR3 consists of 13 residues. Trimming took off 4 bases at V and 3 bases at J, with 9 bases between the two ends. Germline CDR1 reads KGHDR; CDR2 reads SFDVKD.